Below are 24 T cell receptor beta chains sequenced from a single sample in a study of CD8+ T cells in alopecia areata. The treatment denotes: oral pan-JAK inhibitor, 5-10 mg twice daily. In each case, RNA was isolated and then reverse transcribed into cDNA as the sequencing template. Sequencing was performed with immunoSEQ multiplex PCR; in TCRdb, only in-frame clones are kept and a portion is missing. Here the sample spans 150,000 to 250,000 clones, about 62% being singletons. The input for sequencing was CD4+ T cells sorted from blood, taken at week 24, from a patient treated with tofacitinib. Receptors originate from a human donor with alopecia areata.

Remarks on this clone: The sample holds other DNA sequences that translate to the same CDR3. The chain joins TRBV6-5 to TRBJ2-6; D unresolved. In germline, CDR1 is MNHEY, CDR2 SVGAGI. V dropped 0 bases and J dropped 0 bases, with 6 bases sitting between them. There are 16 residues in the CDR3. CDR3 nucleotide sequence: TGTGCCAGCAGTTACTCCAGGTCCTCTGGGGCCAACGTCCTGACTTTC. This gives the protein CASSYSRSSGANVLTF.

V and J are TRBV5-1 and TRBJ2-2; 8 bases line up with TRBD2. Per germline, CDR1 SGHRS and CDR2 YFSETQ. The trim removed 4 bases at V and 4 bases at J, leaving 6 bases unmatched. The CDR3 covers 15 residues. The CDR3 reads CASSLLSGATGELFF. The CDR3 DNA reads TGCGCCAGCAGCCTACTTAGCGGGGCCACCGGGGAGCTGTTTTTT.

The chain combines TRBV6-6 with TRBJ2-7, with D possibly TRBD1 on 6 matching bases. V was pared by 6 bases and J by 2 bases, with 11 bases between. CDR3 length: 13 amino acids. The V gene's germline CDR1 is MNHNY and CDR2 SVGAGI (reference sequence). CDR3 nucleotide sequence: TGTGCCAGCAGCGACAGGACCGCCTACGAGCAGTACTTC. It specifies CASSDRTAYEQYF.

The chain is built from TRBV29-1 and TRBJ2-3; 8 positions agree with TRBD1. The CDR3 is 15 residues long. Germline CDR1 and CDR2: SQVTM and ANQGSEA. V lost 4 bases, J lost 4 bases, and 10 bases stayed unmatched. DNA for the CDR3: TGCAGCGTTGGGATGCGGACAGGGTCCCCAGATACGCAGTATTTT. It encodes CSVGMRTGSPDTQYF.

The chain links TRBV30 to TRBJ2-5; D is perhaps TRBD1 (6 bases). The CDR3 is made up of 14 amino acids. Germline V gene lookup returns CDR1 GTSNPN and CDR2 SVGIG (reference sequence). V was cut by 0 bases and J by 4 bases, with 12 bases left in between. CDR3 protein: CAWSVQGPGETQYF. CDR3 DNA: TGTGCCTGGAGTGTCCAGGGGCCGGGAGAGACCCAGTACTTC.

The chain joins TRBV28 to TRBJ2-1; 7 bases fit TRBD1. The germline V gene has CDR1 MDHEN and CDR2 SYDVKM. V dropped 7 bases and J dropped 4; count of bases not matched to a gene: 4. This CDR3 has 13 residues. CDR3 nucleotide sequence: TGTGCCAGCATCGGACAGGAGTACAATGAGCAGTTCTTC. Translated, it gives CASIGQEYNEQFF.

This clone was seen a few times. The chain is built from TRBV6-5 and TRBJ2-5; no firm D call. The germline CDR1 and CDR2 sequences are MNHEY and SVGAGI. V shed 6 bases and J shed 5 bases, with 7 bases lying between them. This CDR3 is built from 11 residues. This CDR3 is CASRLEETQYF. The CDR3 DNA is TGTGCCAGCAGGCTCGAGGAGACCCAGTACTTC.

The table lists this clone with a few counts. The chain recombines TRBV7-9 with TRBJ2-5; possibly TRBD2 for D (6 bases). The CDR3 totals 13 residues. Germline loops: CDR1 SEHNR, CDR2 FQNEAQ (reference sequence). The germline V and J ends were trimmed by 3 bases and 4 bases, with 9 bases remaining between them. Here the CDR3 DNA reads TGTGCCAGCAGCTTTGGGGGGAGAGAGACCCAGTACTTC. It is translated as CASSFGGRETQYF. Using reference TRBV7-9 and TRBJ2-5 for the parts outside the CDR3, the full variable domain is DTGVSQNPRHKITKRGQNVTFRCDPISEHNRLYWYRQTLGQGPEFLTYFQNEAQLEKSRLLSDRFSAERPKGSFSTLEIQRTEQGDSAMYLCASSFGGRETQYFGPGTRLLVL.

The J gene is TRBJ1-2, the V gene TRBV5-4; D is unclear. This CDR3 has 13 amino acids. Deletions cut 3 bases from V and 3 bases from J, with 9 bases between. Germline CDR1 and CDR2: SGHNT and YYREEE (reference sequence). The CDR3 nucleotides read TGTGCCAGCAGCTCAACGGGCGACTATGGCTACACCTTC. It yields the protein CASSSTGDYGYTF.

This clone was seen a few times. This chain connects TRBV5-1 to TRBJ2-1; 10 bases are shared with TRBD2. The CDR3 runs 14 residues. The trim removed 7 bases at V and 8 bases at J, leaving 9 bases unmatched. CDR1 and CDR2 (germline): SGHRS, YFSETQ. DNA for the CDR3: TGCGCCAGCGTACCGGGACTAGCGTCCGATGAGCAGTTCTTC. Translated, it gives CASVPGLASDEQFF.

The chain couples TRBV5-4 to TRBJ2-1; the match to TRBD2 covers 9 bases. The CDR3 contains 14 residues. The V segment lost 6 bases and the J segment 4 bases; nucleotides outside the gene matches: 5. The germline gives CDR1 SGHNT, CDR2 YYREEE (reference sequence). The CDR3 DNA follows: TGTGCCAGCAACCTAGCGGGACGTTACAATGAGCAGTTCTTC. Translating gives CASNLAGRYNEQFF.

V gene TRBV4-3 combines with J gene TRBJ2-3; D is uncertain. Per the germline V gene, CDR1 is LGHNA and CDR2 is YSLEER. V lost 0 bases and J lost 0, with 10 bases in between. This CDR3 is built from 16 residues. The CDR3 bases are TGCGCCAGCAGCCAAGACCGCCCATCTAGCACAGATACGCAGTATTTT. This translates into CASSQDRPSSTDTQYF.

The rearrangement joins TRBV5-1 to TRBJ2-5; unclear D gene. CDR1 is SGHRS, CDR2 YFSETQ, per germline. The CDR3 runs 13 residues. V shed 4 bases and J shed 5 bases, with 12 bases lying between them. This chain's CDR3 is CASSQGYGETQYF. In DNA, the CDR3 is TGCGCCAGCAGCCAAGGCTATGGGGAGACCCAGTACTTC. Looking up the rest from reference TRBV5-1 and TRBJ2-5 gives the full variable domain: KAGVTQTPRYLIKTRGQQVTLSCSPISGHRSVSWYQQTPGQGLQFLFEYFSETQRNKGNFPGRFSGRQFSNSRSEMNVSTLELGDSALYLCASSQGYGETQYFGPGTRLLVL.

The CDR3 sequence: CSVDGVNYGYTF. The CDR3 region has the DNA TGCAGCGTTGATGGAGTAAACTATGGCTACACCTTC. The chain is built from TRBV29-1 and TRBJ1-2, with D unresolved. The V and J ends lost 3 bases and 2 bases respectively, with 7 bases between them. The V gene's germline CDR1 is SQVTM and CDR2 ANQGSEA. The CDR3 is made up of 12 amino acids.

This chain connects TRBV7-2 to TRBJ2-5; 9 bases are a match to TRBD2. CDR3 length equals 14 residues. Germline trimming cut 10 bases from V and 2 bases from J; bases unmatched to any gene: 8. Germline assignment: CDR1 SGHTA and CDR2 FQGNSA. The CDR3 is CATKERGAQETQYF. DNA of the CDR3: TGTGCCACCAAGGAGCGGGGGGCACAAGAGACCCAGTACTTC.

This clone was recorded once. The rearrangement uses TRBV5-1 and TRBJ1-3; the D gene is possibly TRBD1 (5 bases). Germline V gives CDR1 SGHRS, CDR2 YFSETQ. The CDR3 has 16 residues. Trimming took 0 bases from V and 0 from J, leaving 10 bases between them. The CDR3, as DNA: TGCGCCAGCAGCTTGGGTTCAGGGCGCTCTGGAAACACCATATATTTT. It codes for CASSLGSGRSGNTIYF.

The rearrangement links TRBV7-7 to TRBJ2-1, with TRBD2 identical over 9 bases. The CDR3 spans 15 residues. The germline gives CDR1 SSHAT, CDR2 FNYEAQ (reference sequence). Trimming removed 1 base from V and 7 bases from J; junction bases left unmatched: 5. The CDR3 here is CASSLVAGAGNEQFF. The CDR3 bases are TGTGCCAGCAGCTTAGTAGCGGGAGCCGGAAATGAGCAGTTCTTC.

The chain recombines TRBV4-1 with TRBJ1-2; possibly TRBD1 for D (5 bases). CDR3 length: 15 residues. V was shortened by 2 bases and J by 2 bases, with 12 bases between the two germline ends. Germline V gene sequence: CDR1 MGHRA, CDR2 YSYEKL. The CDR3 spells CASSQQQGLNYGYTF. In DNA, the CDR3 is TGCGCCAGCAGCCAACAGCAGGGACTCAACTATGGCTACACCTTC.

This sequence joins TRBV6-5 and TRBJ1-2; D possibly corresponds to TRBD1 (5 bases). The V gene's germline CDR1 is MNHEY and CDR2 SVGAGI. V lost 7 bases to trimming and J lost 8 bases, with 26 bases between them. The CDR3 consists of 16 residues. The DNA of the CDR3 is TGTGCCAGCACTTATACCCGGCGGGGCCCCGTGACCGGCTACACCTTC. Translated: CASTYTRRGPVTGYTF.

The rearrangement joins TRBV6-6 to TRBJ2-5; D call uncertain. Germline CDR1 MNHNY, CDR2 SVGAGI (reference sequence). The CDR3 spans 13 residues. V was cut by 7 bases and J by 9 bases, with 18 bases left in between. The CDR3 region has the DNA TGTGCCAGCATGGACCGCCCCCAGTTGGCCCAGTACTTC. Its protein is CASMDRPQLAQYF.

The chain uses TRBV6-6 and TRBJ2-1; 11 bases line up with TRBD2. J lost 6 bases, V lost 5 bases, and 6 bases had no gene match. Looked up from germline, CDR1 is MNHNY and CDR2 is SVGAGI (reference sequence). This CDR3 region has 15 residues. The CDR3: CASSISGGDFNEQFF. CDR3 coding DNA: TGTGCCAGCAGTATTAGCGGGGGGGACTTCAATGAGCAGTTCTTC.

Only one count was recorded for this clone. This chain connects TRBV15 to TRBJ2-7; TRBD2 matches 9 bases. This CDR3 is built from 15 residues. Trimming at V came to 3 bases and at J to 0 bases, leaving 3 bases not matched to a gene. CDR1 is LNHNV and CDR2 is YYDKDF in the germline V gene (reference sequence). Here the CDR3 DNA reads TGTGCCACCAGCAGCTGGACTAGCGCCTCCTACGAGCAGTACTTC. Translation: CATSSWTSASYEQYF.

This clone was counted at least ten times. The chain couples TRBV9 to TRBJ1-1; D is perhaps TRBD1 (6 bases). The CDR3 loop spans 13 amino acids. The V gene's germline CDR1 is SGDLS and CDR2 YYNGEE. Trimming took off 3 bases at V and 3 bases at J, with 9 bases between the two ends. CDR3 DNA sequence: TGTGCCAGCAGCGCCGGGGGGCACACTGAAGCTTTCTTT. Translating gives CASSAGGHTEAFF. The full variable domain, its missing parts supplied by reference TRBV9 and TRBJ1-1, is DSGVTQTPKHLITATGQRVTLRCSPRSGDLSVYWYQQSLDQGLQFLIQYYNGEERAKGNILERFSAQQFPDLHSELNLSSLELGDSALYFCASSAGGHTEAFFGQGTRLTVV.

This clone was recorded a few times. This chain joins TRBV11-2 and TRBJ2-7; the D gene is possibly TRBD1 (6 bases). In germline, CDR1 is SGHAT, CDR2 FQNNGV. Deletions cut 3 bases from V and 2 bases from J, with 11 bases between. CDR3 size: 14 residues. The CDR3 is CASSFIKGAYEQYF. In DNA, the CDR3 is TGTGCCAGCAGCTTTATAAAGGGGGCCTACGAGCAGTACTTC.